Each of the 20 T cell receptor beta chains below was sequenced from the same sample in a study of OX40 agonist ivuxolimab in advanced cancers. Library construction relied on the immunoSEQ multiplex PCR assay. TCRdb holds this immuneACCESS table with in-frame rearrangements only. Some clones are missing; in checked studies, unresolved V genes explain under half, and the rest has no known cause. The sample records 45,000 to 55,000 clones, 75% to 85% of which are singletons. In total, the top ten clones hold roughly 1.2% of the sample. This sample comprised CD4+ or CD8+ T cells sorted from blood, obtained in a trial of the OX40 agonist ivuxolimab. The source is an adult with an advanced solid tumor such as melanoma, head and neck, liver or kidney cancer.

In DNA form, the CDR3 reads TGTGCCAGTAGTACCCCCAGGGGGGTGACCAATCAGCCCCAGCATTTT. Protein sequence: CASSTPRGVTNQPQHF. The chain couples TRBV19 to TRBJ1-5, with 7 bases fitting TRBD1. The ends lost 4 bases at V and 3 bases at J; junction bases unmatched: 9. The CDR3 loop spans 16 amino acids. CDR1 LNHDA and CDR2 SQIVND come from the germline V gene (reference sequence).

The chain has TRBV11-2 and TRBJ2-6; D remains ambiguous. The V end lost 2 bases, the J end lost 2 bases, and 7 bases lay between the germline ends. From germline, CDR1 is SGHAT and CDR2 FQNNGV. The CDR3 has 15 residues. Here the CDR3 reads CASSLRVPGANVLTF. In DNA form, the CDR3 reads TGTGCCAGCAGCTTAAGGGTGCCTGGGGCCAACGTCCTGACTTTC.

This chain uses TRBV30 with TRBJ2-5; D is unresolved. Germline CDR1 GTSNPN, CDR2 SVGIG (reference sequence). Deletions cut 0 bases from V and 4 bases from J, with 15 bases between. There are 15 residues in the CDR3. The CDR3 DNA sequence: TGTGCCTGGAGTGTACTTTCCACGATCCGAGAGACCCAGTACTTC. This sequence encodes CAWSVLSTIRETQYF.

This chain connects TRBV5-1 to TRBJ1-2; the D is unclear. The CDR3 runs 13 residues. With 4 bases removed from V and 4 bases from J, the gap between germline ends came to 11 bases. Germline V lookup: CDR1 SGHRS, CDR2 YFSETQ. DNA for the CDR3: TGCGCCAGCAGCCCCCAGGACCTCTATGGCTACACCTTC. Amino acid sequence: CASSPQDLYGYTF.

This clone has more than one count but fewer than ten. The same CDR3 also results from other DNA sequences found in this sample. The chain has TRBV18 and TRBJ1-2; 7 bases are shared with TRBD1. The CDR3 spans 14 residues. Germline V lookup: CDR1 KGHSH, CDR2 LQKENI. Trimming cost V 3 bases and J 3 bases; bases outside gene matches: 4. This CDR3 is CASSPLGTDYGYTF. DNA of the CDR3: TGTGCCAGCTCACCGCTCGGGACAGACTATGGCTACACCTTC.

The chain carries TRBV6-6 and TRBJ1-5; 9 bases match TRBD1. Germline V gene data show CDR1 as MNHNY and CDR2 as SVGAGI (reference sequence). CDR3 size: 14 residues. With V trimmed by 6 bases and J by 6 bases, 6 bases remained unmatched. CDR3 in amino acids: CASRRTGGSQPQHF. For the CDR3, the DNA is TGTGCCAGCAGACGAACAGGGGGCAGTCAGCCCCAGCATTTT.

This clone is a singleton in its sample. The chain combines TRBV7-9 with TRBJ2-7, with D tentatively TRBD1 or TRBD2 (5 bases each). Germline V gene data show CDR1 as SEHNR and CDR2 as FQNEAQ (reference sequence). The germline V and J ends were trimmed by 1 base and 3 bases, with 22 bases remaining between them. The CDR3 length is 18 residues. The CDR3 region is CASSLERAQGQSGYEQYF. CDR3 DNA sequence: TGTGCCAGCAGCTTAGAGCGAGCGCAGGGCCAAAGCGGCTACGAGCAGTACTTC.

The gene calls are TRBV7-9 and TRBJ2-5, with 8 bases matching TRBD1. CDR1 and CDR2 (germline): SEHNR, FQNEAQ (reference sequence). The V gene end was trimmed by 4 bases and the J gene end by 3 bases; junction bases not matched to a gene: 4. This CDR3 spans 14 amino acids. As DNA, the CDR3 is TGTGCCAGCAGCTACTGGACAGGGAAAGAGACCCAGTACTTC. It yields the protein CASSYWTGKETQYF.

The count of this clone is one. The chain uses TRBV4-1 and TRBJ2-2; 8 nucleotides match TRBD2. The CDR3 totals 16 residues. Germline CDR1 and CDR2: MGHRA and YSYEKL. Trimming took 4 bases from V and 5 from J; bases not matched to a gene: 9. The CDR3 protein is CASSLKTSVATGELFF. Here the CDR3 DNA reads TGCGCCAGCAGCCTCAAGACTAGCGTAGCAACCGGGGAGCTGTTTTTT.

The V gene is TRBV7-2, the J gene TRBJ2-1; tentative D call: TRBD1 (5 bases). CDR3 length equals 12 residues. Between the trimmed V and J ends, which lost 7 bases and 8 bases, there was a span of 12 bases. The germline CDR1 and CDR2 sequences are SGHTA and FQGNSA. The CDR3 DNA sequence: TGTGCCAGCATAGTCGGACAATATGAGCAGTTCTTC. Translated: CASIVGQYEQFF.

The rearrangement joins TRBV5-4 to TRBJ1-1; 9 nucleotides agree with TRBD1. Germline values: CDR1 SGHNT, CDR2 YYREEE (reference sequence). The length of the CDR3 is 16 residues. Trimming took 4 bases from V and 3 from J; bases not matched to a gene: 10. The CDR3 DNA sequence: TGTGCCAGCAGCCGTGGACAGGGGTTAGAAGACACTGAAGCTTTCTTT. This encodes CASSRGQGLEDTEAFF.

The chain uses TRBV9 and TRBJ2-1; 13 bases agree with TRBD2. This CDR3 has 16 residues. V lost 0 bases to trimming and J lost 7 bases; unmatched junction nucleotides: 4. Germline V lookup: CDR1 SGDLS, CDR2 YYNGEE. The CDR3 reads CASSVGTSGGINEQFF. CDR3 in DNA: TGTGCCAGCAGCGTAGGGACTAGCGGGGGTATAAATGAGCAGTTCTTC. The full variable domain, rest sourced from reference TRBV9 and TRBJ2-1, is DSGVTQTPKHLITATGQRVTLRCSPRSGDLSVYWYQQSLDQGLQFLIQYYNGEERAKGNILERFSAQQFPDLHSELNLSSLELGDSALYFCASSVGTSGGINEQFFGPGTRLTVL.

The chain employs TRBV7-9 and TRBJ1-3; 9 bases align to TRBD1. V was clipped by 3 bases and J by 4 bases; unmatched bases: 10. Germline V gene data show CDR1 as SEHNR and CDR2 as FQNEAQ (reference sequence). The CDR3 consists of 17 residues. The CDR3 DNA is TGTGCCAGCAGCTTCACAGGGGGCGCTTCGTACGGAAACACCATATATTTT. Translated, it gives CASSFTGGASYGNTIYF.

This sequence joins TRBV6-6 and TRBJ1-2; no definite D call. V lost 2 bases, J lost 4 bases, and 5 bases lay in between. The length of the CDR3 is 12 residues. CDR1 and CDR2 from the germline V gene are MNHNY and SVGAGI (reference sequence). The CDR3 here is CASSYHGYGYTF. The CDR3 DNA follows: TGTGCCAGCAGTTACCATGGCTATGGCTACACCTTC.

This clone came up once. The V call is TRBV7-2, the J call TRBJ1-1; TRBD1 might be the D (6 bases). The germline V gene encodes CDR1 SGHTA and CDR2 FQGNSA. The CDR3 spans 17 residues. Trimming stripped 5 bases from V and 1 base from J, with 20 bases between. The CDR3 sequence: CASSPRLLGGGNTEAFF. Here the CDR3 DNA reads TGTGCCAGCAGCCCCCGACTCCTAGGGGGAGGGAACACTGAAGCTTTCTTT. Using reference TRBV7-2 and TRBJ1-1 for the parts outside the CDR3, the full variable domain is GAGVSQSPSNKVTEKGKDVELRCDPISGHTALYWYRQSLGQGLEFLIYFQGNSAPDKSGLPSDRFSAERTGGSVSTLTIQRTQQEDSAVYLCASSPRLLGGGNTEAFFGQGTRLTVV.

The chain uses TRBV18 and TRBJ2-3; 14 nucleotides match TRBD2. The V and J ends lost 3 bases and 2 bases, in that order; junction bases with no gene match: 10. CDR1 is KGHSH, CDR2 LQKENI, per germline. This CDR3 region has 19 residues. In nucleotides, the CDR3 is TGTGCCAGCTCACCGGGACTAGCGGGGGCCGAGGAGTACACAGATACGCAGTATTTT. The encoded protein is CASSPGLAGAEEYTDTQYF.

This clone was seen a handful of times. This chain joins TRBV9 and TRBJ1-2, with D hard to call. V lost 0 bases, J lost 5 bases, and 14 bases lay in between. CDR1 and CDR2 (germline): SGDLS, YYNGEE. The CDR3 consists of 15 residues. The chain's CDR3 is CASSVDPDTEYGYTF. CDR3 nucleotide sequence: TGTGCCAGCAGCGTAGACCCGGATACGGAGTATGGCTACACCTTC.

This rearrangement joins TRBV29-1 to TRBJ2-2; 11 nucleotides line up with TRBD1. The CDR3 is made up of 14 amino acids. Germline V gene data show CDR1 as SQVTM and CDR2 as ANQGSEA. V shed 7 bases, J shed 3 bases, and the junction held 4 bases outside the gene matches. DNA of the CDR3: TGCAGCGGGGGACAGGGGGGTTACACCGGGGAGCTGTTTTTT. Protein: CSGGQGGYTGELFF.

This chain connects TRBV7-8 to TRBJ1-3; D is possibly TRBD1 (5 bases). The CDR3 is 14 amino acids. The V end was cut by 4 bases, the J end by 1 base, with 8 bases between. Germline CDR1 and CDR2: SGHVS and FQNEAQ. The CDR3 sequence is CASSSRGSGNTIYF. The DNA for the CDR3 is TGTGCCAGCAGCTCAAGGGGTTCTGGAAACACCATATATTTT.

The genes are TRBV6-1 and TRBJ1-3; 9 bases match TRBD1. CDR1 and CDR2 from the germline V gene are MNHNS and SASEGT. The V segment lost 6 bases and the J segment 0 bases; nucleotides outside the gene matches: 3. The CDR3 extends over 15 amino acids. CDR3 nucleotides: TGTGCCAGCAGAGGACAGGGGTACTCTGGAAACACCATATATTTT. Protein sequence: CASRGQGYSGNTIYF.